The present entry profiles one TCR beta chain with its context. As yet, its antigen is unknown. This sample is part of a study of cytomegalovirus exposure and HLA in healthy donors. Whole-study results and caveats: Productive rates of about 90% or about 30% were seen for most TCR beta V segments in an earlier analysis.

PCR used 60 Vbeta primers and 13 Jbeta primers. This table comes from immunoSEQ multiplex PCR, and its TCRdb copy is limited to in-frame clones, with some not included. The table has around 140,000 clones, roughly 82% seen once; the top ten hold approximately 6.8%. This clonotype originated in a man aged 25-45 years in good health and CMV-seronegative. The sample consisted of PBMCs.

The CDR3 DNA sequence: TGTGCCAGCAGCCCCGGGCTTCGGGGTGAGACCCAGTACTTC. Translated, it gives CASSPGLRGETQYF. The genes are TRBV11-1 and TRBJ2-5; TRBD2 might be the D (5 bases). V gave up 5 bases and J gave up 5 bases, with 15 bases separating them. Germline lookup yields CDR1 SGHAT and CDR2 FQDESV (reference sequence). This CDR3 spans 14 amino acids.